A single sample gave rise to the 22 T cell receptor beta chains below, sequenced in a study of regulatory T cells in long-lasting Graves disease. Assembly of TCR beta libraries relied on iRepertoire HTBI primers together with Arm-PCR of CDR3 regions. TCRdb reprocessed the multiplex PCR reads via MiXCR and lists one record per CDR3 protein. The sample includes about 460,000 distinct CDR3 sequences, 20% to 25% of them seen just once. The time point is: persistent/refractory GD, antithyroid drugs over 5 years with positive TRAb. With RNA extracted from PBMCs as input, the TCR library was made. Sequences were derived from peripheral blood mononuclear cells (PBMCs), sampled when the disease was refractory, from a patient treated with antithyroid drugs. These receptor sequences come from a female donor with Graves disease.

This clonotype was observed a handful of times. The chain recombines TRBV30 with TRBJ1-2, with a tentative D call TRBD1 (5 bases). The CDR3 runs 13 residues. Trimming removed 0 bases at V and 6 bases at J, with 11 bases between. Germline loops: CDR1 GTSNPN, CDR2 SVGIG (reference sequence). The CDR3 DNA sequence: TGTGCCTGGAGTGTTCAGGGTTCGGATGGCTACACCTTC. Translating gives CAWSVQGSDGYTF.

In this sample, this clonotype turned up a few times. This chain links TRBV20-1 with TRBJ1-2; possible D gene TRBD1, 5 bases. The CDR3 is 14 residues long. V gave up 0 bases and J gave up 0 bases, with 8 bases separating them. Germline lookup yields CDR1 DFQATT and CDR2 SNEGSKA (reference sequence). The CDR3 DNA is TGCAGTGCTAGAGAGACAGTTTCTAACTATGGCTACACCTTC. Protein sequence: CSARETVSNYGYTF.

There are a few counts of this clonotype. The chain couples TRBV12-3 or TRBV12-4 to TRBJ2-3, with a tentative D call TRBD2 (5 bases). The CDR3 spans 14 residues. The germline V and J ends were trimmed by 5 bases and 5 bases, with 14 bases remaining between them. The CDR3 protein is CASSPSTSRDTQYF. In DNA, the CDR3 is TGTGCCAGCAGTCCGTCTACTAGTCGAGATACGCAGTATTTT.

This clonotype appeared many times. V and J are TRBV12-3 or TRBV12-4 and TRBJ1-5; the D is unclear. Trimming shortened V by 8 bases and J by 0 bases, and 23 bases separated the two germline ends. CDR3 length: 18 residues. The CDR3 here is CASQIGSHDFNSNQPQHF. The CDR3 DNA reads TGTGCCAGCCAGATTGGTTCCCATGACTTTAATAGCAATCAGCCCCAGCATTTT.

The CDR3 nucleotides read TGTGCCAGCAGTGAAAGGGGGTCAGCCGATACGCAGTATTTT. This gives the protein CASSERGSADTQYF. The chain is built from TRBV2 and TRBJ2-3, with D possibly being TRBD1 (6 bases). Trimming cost V 2 bases and J 6 bases, with 12 bases left between them. Germline-derived CDR1 and CDR2 are SNHLY and FYNNEI. The CDR3 spans 14 residues.

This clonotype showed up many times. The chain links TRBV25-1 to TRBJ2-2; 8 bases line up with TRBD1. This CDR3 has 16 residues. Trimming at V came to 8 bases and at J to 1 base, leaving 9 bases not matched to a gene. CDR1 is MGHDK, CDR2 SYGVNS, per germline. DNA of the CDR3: TGTGCCAGCCACTTCAAAGGGACAGGGAACACCGGGGAGCTGTTTTTT. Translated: CASHFKGTGNTGELFF.

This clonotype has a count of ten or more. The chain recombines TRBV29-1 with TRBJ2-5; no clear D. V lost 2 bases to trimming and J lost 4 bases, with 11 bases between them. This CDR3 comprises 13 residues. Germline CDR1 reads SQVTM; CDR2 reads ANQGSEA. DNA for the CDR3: TGCAGCGTTGAATGGGGTTTAGGAGAGACCCAGTACTTC. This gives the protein CSVEWGLGETQYF.

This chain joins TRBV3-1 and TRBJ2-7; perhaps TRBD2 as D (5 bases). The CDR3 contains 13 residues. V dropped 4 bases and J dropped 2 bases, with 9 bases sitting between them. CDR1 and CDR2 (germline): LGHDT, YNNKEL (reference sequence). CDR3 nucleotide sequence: TGTGCCAGCAGCCCGGAGGACGCCTACGAGCAGTACTTC. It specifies CASSPEDAYEQYF.

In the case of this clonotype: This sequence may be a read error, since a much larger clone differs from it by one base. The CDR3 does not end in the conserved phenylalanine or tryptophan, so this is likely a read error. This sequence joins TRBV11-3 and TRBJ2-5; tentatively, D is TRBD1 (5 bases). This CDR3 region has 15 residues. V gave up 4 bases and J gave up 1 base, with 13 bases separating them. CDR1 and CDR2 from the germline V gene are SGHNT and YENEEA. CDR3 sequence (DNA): TGTGCCAGCAGCTCTTACAGGAGCCTCCAAGAGACCCAGTACCTC. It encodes CASSSYRSLQETQYL.

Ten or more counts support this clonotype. Written as DNA, the CDR3 is TGTGCCAGCAGTGTACCGGGACAGGGTTCCTACGAGCAGTACTTC. The encoded protein is CASSVPGQGSYEQYF. The chain combines TRBV28 with TRBJ2-7; TRBD1 aligns across 9 bases. Trimming at V came to 5 bases and at J to 1 base, leaving 6 bases not matched to a gene. CDR3 size: 15 residues. The germline V gene encodes CDR1 MDHEN and CDR2 SYDVKM.

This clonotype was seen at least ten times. This CDR3 is CASSIEGQVASGANVLTF. The DNA of the CDR3 is TGTGCCAGTAGTATAGAGGGACAGGTGGCTTCTGGGGCCAACGTCCTGACTTTC. The rearrangement joins TRBV19 to TRBJ2-6; 8 bases match TRBD1. V lost 0 bases to trimming and J lost 1 base; unmatched junction nucleotides: 5. Germline loops: CDR1 LNHDA, CDR2 SQIVND (reference sequence). The CDR3 has 18 amino acids.

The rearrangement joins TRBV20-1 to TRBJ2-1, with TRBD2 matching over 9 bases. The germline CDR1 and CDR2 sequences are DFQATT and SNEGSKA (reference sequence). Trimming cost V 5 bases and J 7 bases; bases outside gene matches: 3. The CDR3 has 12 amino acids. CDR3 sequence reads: CSASRGGNEQFF. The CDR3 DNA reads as TGCAGTGCTTCGCGGGGGGGGAATGAGCAGTTCTTC.

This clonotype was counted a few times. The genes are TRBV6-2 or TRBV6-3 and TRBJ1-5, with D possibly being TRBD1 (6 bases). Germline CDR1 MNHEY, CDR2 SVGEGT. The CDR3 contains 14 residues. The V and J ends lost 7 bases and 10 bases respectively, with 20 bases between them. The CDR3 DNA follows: TGTGCCAGCACCTTGCCTGGAAGGGGGGACCCCCAGCATTTT. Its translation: CASTLPGRGDPQHF.

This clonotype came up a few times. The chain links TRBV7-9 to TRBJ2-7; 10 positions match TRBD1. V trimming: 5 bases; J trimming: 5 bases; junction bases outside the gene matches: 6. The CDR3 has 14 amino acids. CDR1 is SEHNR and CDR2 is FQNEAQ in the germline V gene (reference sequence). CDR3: CASSRPGQGNEQYF. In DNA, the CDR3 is TGTGCCAGCAGCCGCCCGGGACAGGGGAACGAGCAGTACTTC.

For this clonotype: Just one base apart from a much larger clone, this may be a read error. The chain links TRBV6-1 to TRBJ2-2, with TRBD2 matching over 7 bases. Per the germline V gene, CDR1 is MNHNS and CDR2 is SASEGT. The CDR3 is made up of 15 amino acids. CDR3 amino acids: CASTASGGNAGELFF. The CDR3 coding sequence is TGTGCCAGCACCGCATCCGGGGGGAACGCCGGGGAGCTGTTTTTT.

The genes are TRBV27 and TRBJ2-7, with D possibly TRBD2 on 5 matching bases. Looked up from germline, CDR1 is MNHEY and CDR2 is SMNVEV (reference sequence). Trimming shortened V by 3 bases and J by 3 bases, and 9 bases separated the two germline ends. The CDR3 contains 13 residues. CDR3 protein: CASSFTGYYEQYF. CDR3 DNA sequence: TGTGCCAGCAGTTTCACGGGATACTACGAGCAGTACTTC.

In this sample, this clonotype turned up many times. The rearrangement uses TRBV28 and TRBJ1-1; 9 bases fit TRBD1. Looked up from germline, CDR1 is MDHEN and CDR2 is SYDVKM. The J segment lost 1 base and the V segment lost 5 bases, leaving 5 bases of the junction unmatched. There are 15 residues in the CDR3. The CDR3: CASSTPGQGNTEAFF. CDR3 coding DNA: TGTGCCAGCAGTACTCCGGGACAGGGGAACACTGAAGCTTTCTTT.

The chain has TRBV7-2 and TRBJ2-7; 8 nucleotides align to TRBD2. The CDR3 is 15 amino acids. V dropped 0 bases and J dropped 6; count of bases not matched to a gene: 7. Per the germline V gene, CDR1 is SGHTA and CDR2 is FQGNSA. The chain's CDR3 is CASSLAAGTSSEQYF. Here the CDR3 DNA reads TGTGCCAGCAGCTTAGCAGCCGGGACTAGTTCCGAGCAGTACTTC.

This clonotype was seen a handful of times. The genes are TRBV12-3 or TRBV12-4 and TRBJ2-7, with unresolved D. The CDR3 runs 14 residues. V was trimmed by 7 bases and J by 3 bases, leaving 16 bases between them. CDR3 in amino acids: CASKGMNLDYEQYF. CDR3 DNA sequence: TGTGCCAGCAAGGGCATGAACTTAGACTACGAGCAGTACTTC.

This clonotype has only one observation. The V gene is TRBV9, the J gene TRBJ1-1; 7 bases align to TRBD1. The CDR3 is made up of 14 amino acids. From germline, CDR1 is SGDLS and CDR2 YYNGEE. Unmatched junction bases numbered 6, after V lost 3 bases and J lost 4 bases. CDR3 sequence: CASSATGVGTEAFF. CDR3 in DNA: TGTGCCAGCAGCGCCACAGGGGTTGGCACTGAAGCTTTCTTT.

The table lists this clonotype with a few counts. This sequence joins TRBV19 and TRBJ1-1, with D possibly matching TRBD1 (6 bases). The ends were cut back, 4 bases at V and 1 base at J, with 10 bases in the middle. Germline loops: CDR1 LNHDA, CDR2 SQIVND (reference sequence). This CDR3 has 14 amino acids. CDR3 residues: CASSTQGTNTEAFF. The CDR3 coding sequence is TGTGCCAGTAGTACCCAGGGGACGAACACTGAAGCTTTCTTT.

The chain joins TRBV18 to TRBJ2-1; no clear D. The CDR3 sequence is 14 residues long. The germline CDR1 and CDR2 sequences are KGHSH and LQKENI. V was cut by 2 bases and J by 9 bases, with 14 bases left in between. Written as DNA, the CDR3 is TGTGCCAGCTCACCAACACCCCCTGGTCGTGAGCAGTTCTTC. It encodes CASSPTPPGREQFF. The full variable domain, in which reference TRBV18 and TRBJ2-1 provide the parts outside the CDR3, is NAGVMQNPRHLVRRRGQEARLRCSPMKGHSHVYWYRQLPEEGLKFMVYLQKENIIDESGMPKERFSAEFPKEGPSILRIQQVVRGDSAAYFCASSPTPPGREQFFGPGTRLTVL.